This TCR beta chain was sequenced for a study of shared clonotypes between healthy human individuals. Generated by immunoSEQ multiplex PCR, the TCRdb table keeps only in-frame clones and is missing some. The sample lists approximately 640,000 clones, approximately 75% occurring once. Points on this clone: Antigen unknown.

Overall study findings and caveats: Depth was large, yet rarefaction showed that sorted-subset sequencing was incomplete.

The germline gives CDR1 SGHRS, CDR2 YFSETQ. Germline trimming cut 4 bases from V and 5 bases from J; bases unmatched to any gene: 5. The length of the CDR3 is 14 residues. V gene TRBV5-1 combines with J gene TRBJ1-4; TRBD1 matches at 7 bases. The TCR was taken from a woman in her thirties in good health. Sequencing input: memory CD4+ T cells sorted from blood. Subset specified: CD45RA-negative fraction. The CDR3 loop reads CASSPRQGNEKLFF. CDR3 coding DNA: TGCGCCAGCAGCCCACGACAGGGAAATGAAAAACTGTTTTTT.